This TCR beta chain is drawn from a study of T cell repertoires in cytomegalovirus infection. Across the whole study: Public TCR beta signature analysis indicated the presence of both CMV infection and matching HLA type. Notes on the study in general: Clonotype analysis showed dominance of the ex vivo response by HLA-C-restricted CMV-specific TCR beta clonotypes.

As regards this clonotype: Its antigen remains unidentified.

Trimming took 0 bases from V and 6 from J, leaving 15 bases between them. This CDR3 contains 16 residues. Germline loops: CDR1 SGHKS, CDR2 YYEKEE (reference sequence). Each CDR3 protein gets one entry after TCRdb re-called the reads with MiXCR. The sample has about 300,000 distinct CDR3 sequences, 9.6% seen once. The rearrangement uses TRBV5-5 and TRBJ1-4; D call uncertain. Sequenced: PBMCs. The TCR comes from a human donor in good health (CMV status not recorded). Some clones in this sample may be carry-over from other donors' samples. Here the CDR3 reads CASSLAYRLRDEKLFF. The CDR3 DNA is TGTGCCAGCAGCTTGGCCTACCGTCTTCGGGATGAAAAACTGTTTTTT.